The entry below describes one T cell receptor (beta chain). What it binds is unknown. The data derive from a study of T cell repertoires in cytomegalovirus infection. Notes on the study in general: Using cumulative public TCR beta family frequency, the authors identified those who carried CMV together with the relevant HLA.

V lost 6 bases and J lost 3, with 15 bases in between. The CDR3 has 14 amino acids. TCRdb redid the calling of the reads with MiXCR, one entry per CDR3 protein. The table has 150,000 to 200,000 distinct CDR3 sequences, over 15% seen once; the top ten hold 18%. The sequence was obtained from a human donor in good health (CMV status not recorded). Some clones in this sample may be carry-over from other donors' samples. The sequencing input was CD8+ T cells from PBMCs. The chain uses TRBV12-3 or TRBV12-4 and TRBJ2-7; maybe TRBD1 (5 bases). Here the CDR3 reads CASSLGLGVYEQYF. The CDR3 coding sequence is TGTGCCAGCAGCTTGGGCCTAGGGGTCTACGAGCAGTACTTC.